Listed below are T cell receptor beta chains from one sample, sequenced in a study of regulatory T cells in long-lasting Graves disease. TCRdb called the multiplex PCR reads again in MiXCR, with one record for every CDR3 protein. Here the sample spans about 610,000 distinct CDR3 sequences, about 16% being singletons. The same data also contributed to another study, on T cells in Graves' hyperthyroidism and ophthalmopathy.

This material consisted of peripheral blood mononuclear cells (PBMCs), taken at new diagnosis, from a patient treated with antithyroid drugs. The receptor source for this set is a young man with Graves disease. Each CDR3 is given with its conserved first and last residue. D genes are given only for firm matches. The size entry is marked missing in some rows and otherwise reads once, few, many or a size class.

>.|few|TRBJ1-4|TRBV18
CASSPLGTANGETF
TGTGCCAGCTCACCACTTGGGACGGCAAATGGGGAGACCTTT
>.|.|TRBJ1-5|TRBV30
CAPYGLSNQPQHF
TGTGCCCCTTATGGGCTGAGCAATCAGCCCCAGCATTTT
>.|.|TRBJ2-7|TRBV5-4
CASSQYYEQYF
TGTGCCAGCAGCCAATATTACGAGCAGTACTTC
>.|many|TRBJ1-5|TRBV28
CASSPNPDSNQPQHF
TGTGCCAGCAGTCCCAACCCGGACAGCAATCAGCCCCAGCATTTT
>.|few|TRBJ1-4|TRBV3-1
CASGFATNEKLFF
TGTGCCAGCGGGTTTGCAACTAATGAAAAACTGTTTTTT
>.|few|TRBJ1-3|TRBV18
CASEQSRGGNTIYF
TGTGCCAGCGAGCAGTCCCGGGGAGGAAACACCATATATTTT
>.|.|TRBJ2-3|TRBV7-9
CASSLSSGGADTQYF
TGTGCCAGCAGCTTAAGCAGCGGAGGAGCAGATACGCAGTATTTT
>.|few|TRBJ2-1|TRBV2
CASSEALASGEQFF
TGTGCCAGCAGTGAAGCGCTAGCATCCGGTGAGCAGTTCTTC
>.|few|TRBJ2-1|TRBV29-1
CSVERVEGEQFF
TGCAGCGTTGAACGGGTCGAGGGTGAGCAGTTCTTC
>.|few|TRBJ2-1|TRBV4-1
CASSPSTGLNEQFF
TGCGCCAGCAGCCCTAGCACAGGGCTCAATGAGCAGTTCTTC
>TRBD2|many|TRBJ2-5|TRBV28
CASTYLLAGGLETQYF
TGTGCCAGCACTTACCTACTAGCGGGAGGGCTGGAGACCCAGTACTTC